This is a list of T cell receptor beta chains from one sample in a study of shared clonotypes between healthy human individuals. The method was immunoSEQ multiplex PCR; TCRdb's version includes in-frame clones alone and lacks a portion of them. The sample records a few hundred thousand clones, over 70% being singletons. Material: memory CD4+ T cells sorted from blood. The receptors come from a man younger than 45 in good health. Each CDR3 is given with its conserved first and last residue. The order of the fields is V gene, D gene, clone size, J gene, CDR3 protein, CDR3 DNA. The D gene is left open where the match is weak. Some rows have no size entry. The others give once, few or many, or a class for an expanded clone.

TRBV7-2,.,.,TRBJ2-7,CASSLTRGWSPVYF,TGTGCCAGCAGCTTAACTAGAGGGTGGTCCCCCGTGTACTTC
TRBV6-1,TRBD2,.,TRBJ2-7,CASTSLSRTSGKQYF,TGTGCCAGCACCTCTCTTTCTAGGACTAGCGGAAAGCAGTACTTC
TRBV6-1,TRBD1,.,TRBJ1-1,CASTTRGDTGAEAFF,TGTGCCAGCACCACGAGGGGGGACACAGGGGCTGAAGCTTTCTTT
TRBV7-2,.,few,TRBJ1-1,CASSPLGRQAFF,TGTGCCAGCAGCCCCTTGGGGAGACAAGCTTTCTTT
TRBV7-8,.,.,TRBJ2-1,CASSLVGGYNEQFF,TGTGCCAGCAGCTTAGTTGGGGGCTACAATGAGCAGTTCTTC
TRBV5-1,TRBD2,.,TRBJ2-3,CASSLLAGDTDTQYF,TGCGCCAGCAGCTTACTAGCGGGAGACACAGATACGCAGTATTTT
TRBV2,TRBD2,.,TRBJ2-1,CASWVSTSGRAHNEQFF,TGTGCCAGCTGGGTGTCAACTAGCGGGAGGGCCCACAATGAGCAGTTCTTC
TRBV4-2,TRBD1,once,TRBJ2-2,CASSQRRTGGDTGELFF,TGTGCCAGCAGCCAACGGCGGACAGGGGGGGACACCGGGGAGCTGTTTTTT
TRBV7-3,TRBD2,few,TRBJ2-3,CASSLTGLAGVSDTQYF,TGTGCCAGCAGCTTAACGGGACTAGCGGGAGTCTCAGATACGCAGTATTTT
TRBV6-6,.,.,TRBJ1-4,CASNWTVPNEKLFF,TGTGCCAGCAACTGGACAGTACCTAATGAAAAACTGTTTTTT
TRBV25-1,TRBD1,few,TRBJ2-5,CASSAADRAQETQYF,TGTGCCAGCAGTGCAGCGGACAGGGCCCAAGAGACCCAGTACTTC
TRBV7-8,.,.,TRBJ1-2,CASSLTMDAGYTF,TGTGCCAGCAGCTTGACTATGGACGCAGGCTACACCTTC
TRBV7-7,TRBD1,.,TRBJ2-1,CASSPGGNNEQFF,TGTGCCAGCAGCCCAGGGGGAAACAATGAGCAGTTCTTC
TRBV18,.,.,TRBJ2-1,CASSPTPRGNEQFF,TGTGCCAGCTCCCCGACGCCCAGGGGAAATGAGCAGTTCTTC
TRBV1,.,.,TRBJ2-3,CTSSQDNRGLSDTQYF,TGCACCAGCAGCCAAGATAACAGGGGGCTTTCAGATACGCAGTATTTT
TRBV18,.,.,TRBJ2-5,CASSPVPGQGETQYF,TGTGCCAGCTCACCAGTGCCCGGGCAGGGTGAGACCCAGTACTTC
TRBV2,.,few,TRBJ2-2,CASSEPGLLGTGELFF,TGTGCCAGCAGTGAGCCGGGACTCCTGGGCACCGGGGAGCTGTTTTTT
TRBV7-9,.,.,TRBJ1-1,CASSLRGNRATEAFF,TGTGCCAGCAGCCTACGGGGTAACAGGGCCACTGAAGCTTTCTTT
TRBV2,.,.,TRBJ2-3,CASSVLGDTQYF,TGTGCCAGCAGTGTACTTGGGGATACGCAGTATTTT
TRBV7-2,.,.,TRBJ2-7,CASSYREPYEQYF,TGTGCCAGCAGTTACAGGGAACCCTACGAGCAGTACTTC
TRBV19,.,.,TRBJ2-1,CASSIFNEQFF,TGTGCCAGTAGTATTTTTAATGAGCAGTTCTTC
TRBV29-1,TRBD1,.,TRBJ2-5,CSVNPTGKTQYF,TGCAGCGTTAATCCGACAGGGAAGACCCAGTACTTC
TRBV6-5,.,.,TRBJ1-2,CASSYSSVGGYTF,TGTGCCAGCAGTTACTCATCCGTGGGCGGCTACACCTTC
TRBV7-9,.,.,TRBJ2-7,CASSRDYYEQYF,TGTGCCAGCAGCAGAGACTACTACGAGCAGTACTTC
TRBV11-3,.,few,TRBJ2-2,CASSVSRTGELFF,TGTGCCAGCAGCGTCAGCAGGACCGGGGAGCTGTTTTTT
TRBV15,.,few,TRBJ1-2,CATSTTGYGYTF,TGTGCCACCAGCACGACGGGCTATGGCTACACCTTC
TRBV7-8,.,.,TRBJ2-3,CASLGFGADTQYF,TGTGCCAGCTTGGGATTTGGGGCAGATACGCAGTATTTT
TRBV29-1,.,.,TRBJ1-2,CSVGTANYGYTF,TGCAGCGTTGGGACAGCCAACTATGGCTACACCTTC
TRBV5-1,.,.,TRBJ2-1,CASSLAGVENNEQFF,TGCGCCAGCAGCTTGGCGGGAGTTGAGAACAATGAGCAGTTCTTC
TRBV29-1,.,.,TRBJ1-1,CSVEAPDELAFF,TGCAGCGTTGAAGCCCCGGACGAATTAGCTTTCTTT
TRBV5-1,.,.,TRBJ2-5,CASSLHSGGMETQYF,TGCGCCAGCAGCTTGCATAGTGGCGGGATGGAGACCCAGTACTTC
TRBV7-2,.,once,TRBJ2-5,CASERGERFAQETQYF,TGTGCCAGCGAGCGCGGAGAGCGGTTTGCCCAAGAGACCCAGTACTTC
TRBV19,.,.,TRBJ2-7,CASSSRQASYEQYF,TGTGCCAGTAGTTCAAGACAGGCGTCCTACGAGCAGTACTTC
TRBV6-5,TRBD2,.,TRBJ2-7,CASSSPRLAGYEQYF,TGTGCCAGCAGCTCTCCAAGACTAGCGGGTTACGAGCAGTACTTC
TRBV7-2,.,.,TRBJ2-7,CASSSPRHQGPHRPYEQYF,TGTGCCAGCAGCTCCCCCCGCCATCAGGGGCCTCACCGTCCCTACGAGCAGTACTTC
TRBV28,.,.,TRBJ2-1,CASGAPQGHNEQFF,TGTGCCAGCGGCGCTCCGCAGGGGCACAATGAGCAGTTCTTC
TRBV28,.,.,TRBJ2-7,CASSLDAGPRPGQYF,TGTGCCAGCAGTTTAGATGCAGGGCCCAGACCCGGGCAGTACTTC
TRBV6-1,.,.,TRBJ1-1,CASSVLHDRNTEAFF,TGTGCCAGCAGTGTTCTCCATGACAGGAACACTGAAGCTTTCTTT
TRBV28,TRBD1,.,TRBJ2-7,CASSPTGGSYEQYF,TGTGCCAGCAGCCCCACAGGGGGGTCCTACGAGCAGTACTTC
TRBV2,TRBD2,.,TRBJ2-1,CASSRESGRYRSEQFF,TGTGCCAGCAGCCGCGAAAGCGGGAGATATAGGAGTGAGCAGTTCTTC
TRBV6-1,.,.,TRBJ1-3,CASSDMIGPRNTIYF,TGTGCCAGCAGTGACATGATTGGACCGAGAAACACCATATATTTT
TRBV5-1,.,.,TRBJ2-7,CASSYKTQVNSYEQYF,TGCGCCAGCAGCTATAAGACTCAGGTGAACTCCTACGAGCAGTACTTC
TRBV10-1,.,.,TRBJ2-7,CASSPGSSYEQYF,TGCGCCAGCAGCCCGGGAAGCTCCTACGAGCAGTACTTC
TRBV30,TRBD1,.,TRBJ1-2,CAWSVRDRGQRGYTF,TGTGCCTGGAGTGTCCGGGACAGGGGGCAAAGAGGCTACACCTTC
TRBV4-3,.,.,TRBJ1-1,CASSQDVQNTEAFF,TGCGCCAGCAGCCAAGATGTACAGAACACTGAAGCTTTCTTT
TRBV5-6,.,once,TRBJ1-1,CASSSEQAAPHTEAFF,TGTGCCAGCAGCTCCGAACAGGCGGCTCCCCACACTGAAGCTTTCTTT
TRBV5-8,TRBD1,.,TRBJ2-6,CASRTGRVSGANVLTF,TGTGCCAGCAGGACAGGGAGAGTCTCTGGGGCCAACGTCCTGACTTTC
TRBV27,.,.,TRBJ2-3,CASSSQVVPANTQYF,TGTGCCAGCAGTTCACAGGTGGTTCCGGCAAATACGCAGTATTTT
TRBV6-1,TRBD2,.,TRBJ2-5,CASTTRGGWETQYF,TGTGCCAGCACCACGAGGGGAGGGTGGGAGACCCAGTACTTC
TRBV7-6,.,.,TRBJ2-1,CANSLPRSNEQFF,TGTGCCAACAGCTTGCCTCGGTCCAATGAGCAGTTCTTC
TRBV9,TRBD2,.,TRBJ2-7,CASSVGAGVTSYEQYF,TGTGCCAGCAGCGTTGGCGCGGGGGTGACGTCCTACGAGCAGTACTTC
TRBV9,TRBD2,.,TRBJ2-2,CASSVGLASNTGELFF,TGTGCCAGCAGCGTAGGACTAGCGAGTAACACCGGGGAGCTGTTTTTT
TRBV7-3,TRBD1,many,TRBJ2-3,CASSHQTGRTDTQYF,TGTGCCAGCAGCCACCAGACAGGGCGCACAGATACGCAGTATTTT
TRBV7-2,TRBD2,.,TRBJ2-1,CASRPGTSNEQFF,TGTGCCAGCAGACCCGGGACTAGTAATGAGCAGTTCTTC
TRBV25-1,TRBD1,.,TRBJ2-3,CASSELGQGLVTDTQYF,TGTGCCAGCAGTGAATTAGGACAGGGGTTGGTAACAGATACGCAGTATTTT
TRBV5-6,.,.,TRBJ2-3,CASSLNGRGTDTQYF,TGTGCCAGCAGCTTGAACGGACGGGGAACAGATACGCAGTATTTT
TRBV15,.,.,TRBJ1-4,CATSRDLTVELFF,TGTGCCACCAGCAGAGACCTCACAGTCGAACTGTTTTTT
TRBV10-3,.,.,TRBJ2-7,CAIRMHSGAYEQYF,TGTGCCATCCGTATGCACAGTGGAGCCTACGAGCAGTACTTC
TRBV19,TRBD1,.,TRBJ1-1,CASSISRDRGLNTEAFF,TGTGCCAGTAGTATAAGTCGGGACAGGGGGTTGAACACTGAAGCTTTCTTT